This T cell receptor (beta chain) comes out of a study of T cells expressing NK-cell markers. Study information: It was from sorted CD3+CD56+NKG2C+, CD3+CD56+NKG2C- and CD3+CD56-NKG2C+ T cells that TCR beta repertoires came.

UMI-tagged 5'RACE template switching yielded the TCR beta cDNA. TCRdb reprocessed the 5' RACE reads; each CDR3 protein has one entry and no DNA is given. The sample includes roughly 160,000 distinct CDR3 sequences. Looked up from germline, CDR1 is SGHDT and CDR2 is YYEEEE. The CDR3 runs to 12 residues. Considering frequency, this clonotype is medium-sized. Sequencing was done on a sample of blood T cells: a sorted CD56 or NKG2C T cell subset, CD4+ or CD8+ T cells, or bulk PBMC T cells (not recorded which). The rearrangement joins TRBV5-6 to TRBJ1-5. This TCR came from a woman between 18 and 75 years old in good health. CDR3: CASSLVDQPQHF.